The present T cell receptor (beta chain) was sequenced within a study of spatial heterogeneity in lung cancer. The wider study: A T cell module score from matched bulk RNA-seq correlated strongly with TCR transcript counts in tumor regions. Each distinct TCR and UMI combination averaged more than ten appearances in raw reads.

Study-wide results and caveats: Tracking of ubiquitous and regional nonsynonymous mutations by counts of ubiquitous and regional expanded TCRs, respectively, was seen. Higher tumor mutation counts went along with higher counts of expanded intratumoral alpha and beta TCRs.

Stated time point: sample taken at primary tumor resection. Samples were obtained from about 72 donors, all untreated early-stage non-small cell lung cancer patients. Each CDR3 protein is one row after TCRdb ran MiXCR on the 5' RACE reads. The profile shows 10,000 to 15,000 distinct CDR3 sequences, about 6.3% of them singletons. By share of the sample, this clonotype is medium-sized. Its antigen is currently unknown. The CDR3 covers 15 residues. V was cut by 0 bases and J by 2 bases, with 10 bases left in between. Germline CDR1 SGHTA, CDR2 FQGNSA. This clonotype was obtained from a female donor with early-stage non-small cell lung cancer. The sequencing here drew on lung tumor tissue, taken at surgery. The rearrangement joins TRBV7-2 to TRBJ2-5; D may be TRBD1 (6 bases). The CDR3 nucleotides read TGTGCCAGCAGCTTAGCGGGGACAAAACAAGAGACCCAGTACTTC. Translating it yields CASSLAGTKQETQYF.